This is a list of T cell receptor beta chains from one sample in a study of blood T cells in healthy people across ages. TCRdb fed the 5' RACE reads into MiXCR, producing one record per CDR3 protein. The sample lists more than 900,000 distinct CDR3 sequences, 25% to 35% seen once, with roughly 10% in the top ten. This sample also belongs to another study, concerning T cells of mothers and their children.

What was sequenced was blood. The receptors originated from a woman aged 40 to 50 in good health. CDR3s include the opening cysteine and the closing phenylalanine or tryptophan. The order of the fields is clone size, D gene, V gene, J gene, CDR3 DNA, CDR3 protein. The D gene is left open where the match is weak. Clone size is shown for a subset of rows, as once, few, many or a class of expanded clone.

clone size: many; D gene: NA; V gene: TRBV11-2; J gene: TRBJ2-1; CDR3 DNA: TGTGCCAGCAGCTTAGATCTTGGGACAATCAATGAGCAGTTCTTC; CDR3 protein: CASSLDLGTINEQFF
clone size: many; D gene: TRBD2; V gene: TRBV20-1; J gene: TRBJ2-1; CDR3 DNA: TGCAGTGCTCCGAATTTACTAGCGGGGGGCAACAATGAGCAGTTCTTC; CDR3 protein: CSAPNLLAGGNNEQFF
clone size: medium-sized; D gene: NA; V gene: TRBV27; J gene: TRBJ1-1; CDR3 DNA: TGTGCCACCCAACTAGAGGGTCACACTGAAGCTTTCTTT; CDR3 protein: CATQLEGHTEAFF
clone size: few; D gene: TRBD1; V gene: TRBV28; J gene: TRBJ2-3; CDR3 DNA: TGTGCCAGCAGTTTGCAGGGGGCAGGAACAGATACGCAGTATTTT; CDR3 protein: CASSLQGAGTDTQYF
clone size: NA; D gene: TRBD1; V gene: TRBV27; J gene: TRBJ1-2; CDR3 DNA: TGTGCCAGCAGTTTCTCAGACAGGGTTTATGGCTACACCTTC; CDR3 protein: CASSFSDRVYGYTF
clone size: NA; D gene: TRBD1; V gene: TRBV29-1; J gene: TRBJ1-2; CDR3 DNA: TGCAGCGTGAGGGACAGGGTCGGGGGCACCTTC; CDR3 protein: CSVRDRVGGTF
clone size: NA; D gene: NA; V gene: TRBV7-9; J gene: TRBJ1-1; CDR3 DNA: TGTGCCAGCAGCGGCCCCCAGGGAAAAGCTTTCTTT; CDR3 protein: CASSGPQGKAFF
clone size: NA; D gene: NA; V gene: TRBV7-2; J gene: TRBJ2-2; CDR3 DNA: TGTGCCAGCAGCTTATCCGGGACGGTGAACACCGGGGAGCTGTTTTTT; CDR3 protein: CASSLSGTVNTGELFF
clone size: NA; D gene: TRBD2; V gene: TRBV5-3; J gene: TRBJ2-1; CDR3 DNA: TGTGCCAGCAGCATGTCTAGCGGGGGGTCCTACAATGAGCAGTTCTTC; CDR3 protein: CASSMSSGGSYNEQFF
clone size: many; D gene: TRBD1; V gene: TRBV28; J gene: TRBJ2-7; CDR3 DNA: TGTGCCAGCAGTTTAGCCGGGACAGGGGGCATGTACGAGCAGTACTTC; CDR3 protein: CASSLAGTGGMYEQYF
clone size: many; D gene: NA; V gene: TRBV20-1; J gene: TRBJ2-7; CDR3 DNA: TGCAGTGCGCCCACTGGACTGGGGCAGTACTTC; CDR3 protein: CSAPTGLGQYF
clone size: many; D gene: TRBD1; V gene: TRBV20-1; J gene: TRBJ2-1; CDR3 DNA: TGCAGTGCCCCTGACAGGGGATCGCGGAATGAGCAGTTCTTC; CDR3 protein: CSAPDRGSRNEQFF
clone size: NA; D gene: NA; V gene: TRBV7-8; J gene: TRBJ1-1; CDR3 DNA: TGTGCCAGCAGCCGGGATGGGGCTGAAGCTTTCTTT; CDR3 protein: CASSRDGAEAFF
clone size: NA; D gene: TRBD2; V gene: TRBV10-1; J gene: TRBJ2-1; CDR3 DNA: TGCGCCAGCAGTGACGGGAGCGGGAGACGGAATGAGCAGTTCTTC; CDR3 protein: CASSDGSGRRNEQFF
clone size: NA; D gene: NA; V gene: TRBV9; J gene: TRBJ2-1; CDR3 DNA: TGTGCCAGCAGCCCCCGAGTGGGGCCAGGAACAGGGAATGAGCAGTTCTTC; CDR3 protein: CASSPRVGPGTGNEQFF
clone size: many; D gene: TRBD2; V gene: TRBV27; J gene: TRBJ2-7; CDR3 DNA: TGTGCCAGCAGTTTGGGGGGGGAGGGTTACGAGCAGTACTTC; CDR3 protein: CASSLGGEGYEQYF
clone size: many; D gene: TRBD1; V gene: TRBV29-1; J gene: TRBJ2-5; CDR3 DNA: TGCAGCGTTGTGGAGACAGGGGGCATGGGAGAGACCCAGTACTTC; CDR3 protein: CSVVETGGMGETQYF
clone size: few; D gene: TRBD2; V gene: TRBV7-3; J gene: TRBJ2-1; CDR3 DNA: TGTGCCAGCAGCTTAATGGAGGCTAGCGGGGGAAATGAGCAGTTCTTC; CDR3 protein: CASSLMEASGGNEQFF
clone size: NA; D gene: NA; V gene: TRBV28; J gene: TRBJ2-5; CDR3 DNA: TGTGCCAGCAGTTTTGATGCGGGGCGCGAGACCCAGTACTTC; CDR3 protein: CASSFDAGRETQYF
clone size: many; D gene: TRBD1; V gene: TRBV4-2; J gene: TRBJ2-1; CDR3 DNA: TGTGCCAGCAGCCAAGCGGGACAGGGTGCCTACAATGAGCAGTTCTTC; CDR3 protein: CASSQAGQGAYNEQFF